Following are 4 T cell receptor beta chains from one sample sequenced in a study of a mutant IDH1 vaccine in newly diagnosed glioma. These TCRs are of unknown antigen specificity. TCRdb keeps only in-frame clones here, not all; method: immunoSEQ multiplex PCR. The table shows around 62,000 clones, with 70% to 90% occurring only once. The time point denotes: week 11, during vaccination. Doses of 300 ug of mutant IDH1 20-mer peptide were given with topical imiquimod. Source: PBMCs, taken from a glioma patient whose treatment included an IDH1 peptide vaccine. All receptors come from a man aged 35-49 years with glioma.

The chain links TRBV10-2 to TRBJ1-2, with D possibly matching TRBD1 (5 bases). Germline V CDR1 and CDR2: WSHSY, SAAADI. Trimming pared 0 bases from V and 7 bases from J, leaving 15 bases between. This CDR3 spans 15 amino acids. CDR3 bases: TGCGCCAGCAGTGAGTCAGGGCAGGGTGGATTTGGCTACACCTTC. Translating gives CASSESGQGGFGYTF.

CDR3 sequence: CASSRNRGQETQYF. In DNA form, the CDR3 reads TGCGCCAGCAGCCGTAACAGGGGTCAGGAGACCCAGTACTTC. The rearrangement links TRBV4-3 to TRBJ2-5; 7 nucleotides line up with TRBD1. This CDR3 contains 14 residues. V shed 4 bases and J 5 bases; nucleotides not matched to a gene: 7. Per germline, CDR1 LGHNA and CDR2 YSLEER.

The V call is TRBV7-9, the J call TRBJ1-4; D gene ambiguous. Germline loops: CDR1 SEHNR, CDR2 FQNEAQ (reference sequence). The CDR3 has 14 amino acids. Trimming removed 1 base at V and 8 bases at J, with 11 bases between. This CDR3 is CASSLGVSGEKLFF. CDR3 DNA: TGTGCCAGCAGCTTAGGGGTGTCAGGAGAAAAACTGTTTTTT.

The CDR3 nucleotides are TGTGCCAGCAGCGAGGCGTCTAGCGGGAGAGAAAACGGGGAGCTGTTTTTT. Translating it yields CASSEASSGRENGELFF. The chain combines TRBV9 with TRBJ2-2, with TRBD2 identical over 10 bases. The germline CDR1 and CDR2 sequences are SGDLS and YYNGEE. V gave up 3 bases and J gave up 7 bases; unmatched junction bases: 12. The CDR3 has 17 amino acids.